The sequence of this T cell receptor beta chain was determined in a study of T cell responses to AZD1222 COVID-19 vaccine. Study conclusions and caveats: Regions left unmutated in variants are reportedly the target of nearly half of spike-specific TCRs.

Of note for this clone: Its target is not known.

This CDR3 spans 15 amino acids. J gave up 0 bases and V 0 bases, and 0 bases lay outside the gene matches. The V gene's germline CDR1 is MNHEY and CDR2 SVGAGI. Sequenced by immunoSEQ multiplex PCR; TCRdb stores in-frame clones only, minus some. The top ten clones hold about 1.5% of a sample with about 100,000 clones, about 86% of them seen once. The chain carries TRBV6-5 and TRBJ1-1; 8 bases match TRBD1. The clonotype comes from an adult in good health. The sequencing here drew on peripheral blood, taken on day 0 of AZD1222 vaccination. The CDR3 region is CASSYSTGVNTEAFF. The CDR3 nucleotides read TGTGCCAGCAGTTACTCGACAGGGGTGAACACTGAAGCTTTCTTT.